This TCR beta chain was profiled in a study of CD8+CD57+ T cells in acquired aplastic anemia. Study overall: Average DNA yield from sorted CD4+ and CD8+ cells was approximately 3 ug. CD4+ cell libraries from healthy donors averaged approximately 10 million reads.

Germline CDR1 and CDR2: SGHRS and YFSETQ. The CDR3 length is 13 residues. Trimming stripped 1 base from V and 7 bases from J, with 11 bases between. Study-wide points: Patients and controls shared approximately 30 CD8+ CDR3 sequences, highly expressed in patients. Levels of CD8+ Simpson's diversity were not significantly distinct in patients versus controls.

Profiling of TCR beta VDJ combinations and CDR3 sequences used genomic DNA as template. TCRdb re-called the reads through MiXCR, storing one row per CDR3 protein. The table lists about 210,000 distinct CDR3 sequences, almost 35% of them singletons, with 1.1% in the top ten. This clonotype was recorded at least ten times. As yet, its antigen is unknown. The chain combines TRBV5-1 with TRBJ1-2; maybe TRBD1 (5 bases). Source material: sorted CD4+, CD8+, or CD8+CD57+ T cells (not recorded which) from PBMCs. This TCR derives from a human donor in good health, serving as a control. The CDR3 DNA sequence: TGCGCCAGCAGCTTGACGGGGGATGGTGGCTACACCTTC. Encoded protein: CASSLTGDGGYTF.